What follows is one TCR beta chain and its context. Its target is not known. CDR1 and CDR2 from the germline V gene are ENHRY and SYGVKD. Trimming took 0 bases from V and 0 from J, leaving 12 bases between them. The length of the CDR3 is 17 residues. These data come from a study of T cells in tuberculosis. The wider study: The T cells targeted glucose monomycolate, a mycobacterial lipid, via CD1B. IGRA-negative adolescents, IGRA-positive adolescents with latent tuberculosis and adults with active tuberculosis formed this South African cohort.

Profiling relied on immunoSEQ multiplex PCR, and the TCRdb table lists in-frame clones only, not all of them. The sample holds tens of thousands of clones, about 85% seen once. Noted time point: new active TB diagnosis, blood taken before or within 7 days of starting treatment. Each clinical donor contributed on average about 100,000 T cells from unsorted cryopreserved PBMC. Findings and caveats of the study: Active tuberculosis alpha repertoires lay closer to GMM-specific TCRs than controls'.

The sample was PBMCs, taken at tuberculosis diagnosis. This TCR was recovered from an adult with tuberculosis. This chain joins TRBV10-3 and TRBJ1-5; TRBD1 might be the D (6 bases). The CDR3 loop is CAISESGAVYSNQPQHF. In DNA, the CDR3 is TGTGCCATCAGTGAGTCGGGGGCCGTATATAGCAATCAGCCCCAGCATTTT.